The 28 T cell receptor beta chains reported below all come from one sample, sequenced in a study of shared clonotypes between healthy human individuals. Assay used: immunoSEQ multiplex PCR; TCRdb lists only in-frame clones, some missing. The repertoire holds over 2 million clones, with under 95% as singletons. Sequencing was performed on naive CD4+ T cells from PBMCs. Subset denoted: CD45RA+ positively selected. These receptors were obtained from a man younger than 35 in good health. Some clones in this sample may be carry-over from other donors' samples.

CDR3 residues: CASSITGQGTEAFF. In nucleotides, the CDR3 is TGTGCCAGTAGTATTACCGGACAGGGCACTGAAGCTTTCTTT. The rearrangement joins TRBV19 to TRBJ1-1; 8 positions match TRBD1. Trimming took 3 bases from V and 4 from J; bases not matched to a gene: 4. The germline CDR1 and CDR2 sequences are LNHDA and SQIVND (reference sequence). The CDR3 is made up of 14 amino acids.

V is TRBV5-1 and J is TRBJ2-5; no clear D gene. Per the germline V gene, CDR1 is SGHRS and CDR2 is YFSETQ. The CDR3 is 15 amino acids. V lost 1 base, J lost 4 bases, and 14 bases lay in between. Written as DNA, the CDR3 is TGCGCCAGCAGCTTGTTAGGCGGCGGCCGAGAGACCCAGTACTTC. Residues: CASSLLGGGRETQYF.

This chain uses TRBV27 with TRBJ1-1, with D perhaps matching TRBD1 (5 bases). V dropped 7 bases and J dropped 4 bases, with 22 bases sitting between them. The CDR3 spans 16 residues. CDR1 is MNHEY and CDR2 is SMNVEV in the germline V gene (reference sequence). DNA of the CDR3: TGTGCCAGCACCCCATTATCCCCAGGGATGGGCACTGAAGCTTTCTTT. It encodes CASTPLSPGMGTEAFF.

J is TRBJ1-2 and V is TRBV6-5; D not certain. The CDR3 sequence is 15 residues long. The germline V gene has CDR1 MNHEY and CDR2 SVGAGI. Trimming pared 9 bases from V and 4 bases from J, leaving 21 bases between. The CDR3 reads CASKIQRGRSYGYTF. CDR3 DNA: TGTGCCAGTAAAATTCAGCGAGGGCGGTCCTATGGCTACACCTTC.

The chain has TRBV7-9 and TRBJ2-7; TRBD1 aligns across 8 bases. Trimming removed 1 base from V and 6 bases from J; junction bases left unmatched: 8. This CDR3 contains 15 residues. From germline, CDR1 is SEHNR and CDR2 FQNEAQ (reference sequence). The CDR3 DNA reads TGTGCCAGCAGCTTAGAAGGGGGACAGGCCTCCGAGCAGTACTTC. It encodes CASSLEGGQASEQYF.

Notes on this clone: This specimen includes other DNA sequences encoding the same CDR3. The chain joins TRBV5-1 to TRBJ2-1, with 8 positions matching TRBD1. Germline values: CDR1 SGHRS, CDR2 YFSETQ. CDR3 length: 15 residues. After removal of 0 bases from V and 3 bases from J, the junction contained 2 bases not matched to a gene. This CDR3 is CASSLGGQGYNEQFF. The CDR3 DNA is TGCGCCAGCAGCTTGGGAGGACAGGGCTACAATGAGCAGTTCTTC.

J is TRBJ2-3 and V is TRBV5-4, with a tentative D call TRBD2 (6 bases). The germline V and J ends were trimmed by 4 bases and 0 bases, with 21 bases remaining between them. The V gene's germline CDR1 is SGHNT and CDR2 YYREEE (reference sequence). The CDR3 length is 18 residues. The CDR3 sequence is CASSPGPSAQTSTDTQYF. The CDR3 DNA reads as TGTGCCAGCAGCCCAGGGCCTAGCGCCCAGACTAGCACAGATACGCAGTATTTT.

V usage is TRBV6-1 and J usage is TRBJ2-5; 11 bases are shared with TRBD2. The CDR3 spans 16 residues. Germline trimming cut 1 base from V and 2 bases from J; bases unmatched to any gene: 3. CDR1 is MNHNS and CDR2 is SASEGT in the germline V gene. CDR3 nucleotide sequence: TGTGCCAGCAGTGAAGGGGGGACTAGCGGTCAAGAGACCCAGTACTTC. This translates into CASSEGGTSGQETQYF.

The count of this clone is one. The chain combines TRBV5-4 with TRBJ2-2, with 13 bases that match TRBD2. The V gene end was trimmed by 4 bases and the J gene end by 6 bases; junction bases not matched to a gene: 9. CDR1 SGHNT and CDR2 YYREEE come from the germline V gene (reference sequence). CDR3 length: 17 amino acids. CDR3 sequence reads: CASSTGTSGTLSGELFF. CDR3 bases: TGTGCCAGCAGCACCGGGACTAGCGGGACCCTATCCGGGGAGCTGTTTTTT.

The gene calls are TRBV12-5 and TRBJ2-5; D may be TRBD1 or TRBD2 (6 bases each). The CDR3 extends over 14 amino acids. Germline assignment: CDR1 LGHNT and CDR2 FRNRAP. Trimming left V 6 bases short and J 0 bases short, with 11 bases between. For the CDR3, the DNA is TGTGCTAGTGGGGGGGGACAAAACCAAGAGACCCAGTACTTC. Protein sequence: CASGGGQNQETQYF.

On this clone: Other nucleotide sequences in the sample specify the same CDR3. CDR3 bases: TGTGCCAGCTCCCAGGACAGGGTCGAGCAGTACTTC. This gives the protein CASSQDRVEQYF. This chain connects TRBV18 to TRBJ2-7; 8 nucleotides agree with TRBD1. This CDR3 region has 12 residues. Germline V lookup: CDR1 KGHSH, CDR2 LQKENI. V dropped 6 bases and J dropped 6; count of bases not matched to a gene: 4.

The chain combines TRBV10-2 with TRBJ1-1, with D perhaps TRBD1 (5 bases). CDR1 is WSHSY and CDR2 is SAAADI in the germline V gene. This CDR3 is built from 15 residues. With 4 bases removed from V and 3 bases from J, the gap between germline ends came to 15 bases. CDR3 DNA: TGCGCCAGCAGTGGGGCCGGGGCCGGGGACACTGAAGCTTTCTTT. The encoded protein is CASSGAGAGDTEAFF.

V is TRBV11-2 and J is TRBJ2-3; no reliable D call. With 3 bases removed from V and 0 bases from J, the gap between germline ends came to 10 bases. Germline loops: CDR1 SGHAT, CDR2 FQNNGV. CDR3 length: 15 residues. CDR3 DNA: TGTGCCAGCAGCTTCCCCAGACCTAGCACAGATACGCAGTATTTT. It translates to CASSFPRPSTDTQYF.

The V gene is TRBV30, the J gene TRBJ1-2; D perhaps matches TRBD1 (5 bases). With 2 bases removed from V and 4 bases from J, the gap between germline ends came to 23 bases. Germline CDR1 reads GTSNPN; CDR2 reads SVGIG (reference sequence). This CDR3 contains 17 residues. CDR3 amino acids: CAWSSLGTAKFRYGYTF. For the CDR3, the DNA is TGTGCCTGGAGTAGTTTAGGGACGGCGAAGTTTCGCTATGGCTACACCTTC.

This chain connects TRBV4-2 to TRBJ2-1; D is undetermined. The ends were cut back, 1 base at V and 2 bases at J, with 9 bases in the middle. CDR1 and CDR2 from the germline V gene are LGHNA and YNFKEQ. The CDR3 runs 15 residues. CDR3 protein: CASSQVARTYNEQFF. The CDR3, as DNA: TGTGCCAGCAGCCAAGTCGCAAGAACCTACAATGAGCAGTTCTTC.

This sequence joins TRBV6-4 and TRBJ2-1; 13 positions match TRBD2. J was trimmed by 12 bases and V by 0 bases; bases with no gene match: 2. CDR3 length equals 14 residues. Germline-derived CDR1 and CDR2 are MRHNA and SNTAGT. CDR3 residues: CASSDSGTSGTQFF. The CDR3 DNA reads TGTGCCAGCAGTGACTCCGGGACTAGCGGGACGCAGTTCTTC.

The rearrangement joins TRBV5-4 to TRBJ1-5; 7 bases are a match to TRBD1. With 4 bases clipped from V and 2 bases from J, the junction kept 3 bases outside the gene matches. Germline assignment: CDR1 SGHNT and CDR2 YYREEE (reference sequence). CDR3 size: 14 residues. The CDR3 DNA reads as TGTGCCAGCAGCATCGACAGGGGCAATCAGCCCCAGCATTTT. Residues: CASSIDRGNQPQHF. Filled out from reference TRBV5-4 and TRBJ1-5, the complete variable domain reads ETGVTQSPTHLIKTRGQQVTLRCSSQSGHNTVSWYQQALGQGPQFIFQYYREEENGRGNFPPRFSGLQFPNYSSELNVNALELDDSALYLCASSIDRGNQPQHFGDGTRLSIL.

This chain links TRBV27 with TRBJ1-4; D uncertain. Deletions cut 1 base from V and 0 bases from J, with 12 bases between. The CDR3 is 17 residues long. Looked up from germline, CDR1 is MNHEY and CDR2 is SMNVEV (reference sequence). The DNA of the CDR3 is TGTGCCAGCAGTTTATGGAGCACGGTCGCAACTAATGAAAAACTGTTTTTT. Translating it yields CASSLWSTVATNEKLFF.

V usage is TRBV5-1 and J usage is TRBJ1-2; D is ambiguous. The CDR3 sequence is 14 residues long. The V end lost 0 bases, the J end lost 7 bases, and 13 bases lay between the germline ends. Germline V gene sequence: CDR1 SGHRS, CDR2 YFSETQ. The CDR3 bases are TGCGCCAGCAGCTTGGCCGCCCAGGTTGGTGGCTACACCTTC. Its translation is CASSLAAQVGGYTF.

This clone came up once. The rearrangement uses TRBV7-8 and TRBJ1-2; weak D call: TRBD1 (6 bases). CDR3 size: 16 residues. The germline V and J ends were trimmed by 1 base and 4 bases, with 16 bases remaining between them. Germline CDR1 is SGHVS and CDR2 is FQNEAQ. The CDR3 DNA reads as TGTGCCAGCAGCTTAGAGATTGGGCGGGGGGCCTATGGCTACACCTTC. This sequence encodes CASSLEIGRGAYGYTF. The whole variable domain, filled in from reference TRBV7-8 and TRBJ1-2, reads GAGVSQSPRYKVAKRGQDVALRCDPISGHVSLFWYQQALGQGPEFLTYFQNEAQLDKSGLPSDRFFAERPEGSVSTLKIQRTQQEDSAVYLCASSLEIGRGAYGYTFGSGTRLTVV.

The chain employs TRBV2 and TRBJ2-1; 9 bases are a match to TRBD1. CDR3 length: 15 amino acids. The trim removed 3 bases at V and 8 bases at J, leaving 8 bases unmatched. CDR1 and CDR2 (germline): SNHLY, FYNNEI. The CDR3 nucleotides are TGTGCCAGCAGTGATTATCGGGACAGGGTCTATGAGCAGTTCTTC. Translating it yields CASSDYRDRVYEQFF.

The V and J genes are TRBV18 and TRBJ1-4; 7 bases align to TRBD1. V gave up 3 bases and J gave up 5 bases; unmatched junction bases: 9. The germline CDR1 and CDR2 sequences are KGHSH and LQKENI. The CDR3 totals 16 residues. The CDR3 sequence is CASSPVRGGLNEKLFF. CDR3 bases: TGTGCCAGCTCACCTGTTCGAGGGGGCCTCAATGAAAAACTGTTTTTT.

V usage is TRBV5-4 and J usage is TRBJ1-2; TRBD1 is a possible D gene (5 bases). Trimming took off 4 bases at V and 4 bases at J, with 8 bases between the two ends. This CDR3 is 12 amino acids long. Germline values: CDR1 SGHNT, CDR2 YYREEE (reference sequence). DNA of the CDR3: TGTGCCAGCAGCACGGACACCTATGGCTACACCTTC. Its protein is CASSTDTYGYTF.

The chain employs TRBV11-3 and TRBJ2-2, with D uncertain. The germline CDR1 and CDR2 sequences are SGHNT and YENEEA. This CDR3 comprises 15 residues. V lost 2 bases and J lost 4, with 11 bases in between. The CDR3 sequence: CASSLSFQATGELFF. In DNA form, the CDR3 reads TGTGCCAGCAGCTTATCTTTCCAGGCCACCGGGGAGCTGTTTTTT.

The rearrangement joins TRBV9 to TRBJ2-1; D gene unclear. CDR1 is SGDLS, CDR2 YYNGEE, per germline. CDR3 length equals 12 residues. Trimming pared 3 bases from V and 6 bases from J, leaving 7 bases between. The CDR3 here is CASSEGPNEQFF. Written as DNA, the CDR3 is TGTGCCAGCAGCGAGGGCCCCAATGAGCAGTTCTTC.

The chain recombines TRBV21-1 with TRBJ1-2. TRBV21-1 is noted as a pseudogene. The CDR3 is 16 amino acids. CDR3 protein: CASSKVRGEKDYGYTF. The DNA for the CDR3 is TGTGCCAGCAGCAAAGTGCGTGGGGAGAAGGACTATGGCTACACCTTC.

The gene calls are TRBV5-6 and TRBJ1-4; D gene unclear. Germline V lookup: CDR1 SGHDT, CDR2 YYEEEE. CDR3 length equals 14 residues. V was cut by 1 base and J by 6 bases, with 10 bases left in between. CDR3 DNA sequence: TGTGCCAGCAGCTTGCGAGGTTTCTATGAAAAACTGTTTTTT. Amino acid sequence: CASSLRGFYEKLFF.

V gene TRBV7-2 combines with J gene TRBJ2-3; a weak D match, TRBD2 (5 bases). Trimming cost V 3 bases and J 2 bases, with 12 bases left between them. This CDR3 spans 15 amino acids. Germline V gene lookup returns CDR1 SGHTA and CDR2 FQGNSA. The CDR3 loop reads CASSFPGDPTDTQYF. The CDR3 bases are TGTGCCAGCAGCTTTCCCGGGGATCCCACAGATACGCAGTATTTT.